The sequence of this T cell receptor beta chain was determined in a study of graft-versus-host responses after intestinal transplantation. Study as a whole: Recipients underwent multivisceral, liver-intestinal, or isolated intestinal transplants. Every transplant recipient was induced with anti-thymocyte globulin, then maintained on tacrolimus and steroids for about 3 years.

Notes on the study in general: Among circulating GvH clones, peak levels were associated with early post-transplant declines in HvG clones. GvH clones detected in recipient marrow included some appearing first in ileum or blood.

Clones were read by immunoSEQ multiplex PCR, and TCRdb kept only the in-frame ones, dropping some. The table includes over 100,000 clones, roughly 91% detected once. Note on this clone: Its antigen remains unknown.

The receptor's source is a human donor who received an intestinal transplant. Sequencing used unstimulated CD4+ T cells sorted from spleen or lymph node cells, obtained before intestinal transplant.

CDR3 DNA: TGTGCCAGCAGCTTAACTAGCGGGAGCGATACGCAGTATTTT. Protein sequence: CASSLTSGSDTQYF. This chain joins TRBV7-2 and TRBJ2-3; 11 bases align to TRBD2. The junction had 1 base not matched to a gene; V was cut back by 2 bases and J by 6 bases. The CDR3 sequence is 14 residues long. Germline V lookup: CDR1 SGHTA, CDR2 FQGNSA.